This T cell receptor (beta chain) is drawn from a study of blood T cell repertoires in COVID-19 (TCRdb year 2020). Context from the whole study: Samples covering the acute and convalescent phases of COVID-19 were provided by collaborators in the United States, Italy and Spain. The material from the prospective study consisted of cDNA or gDNA derived from T cells, B-cell-depleted T cells, or PBMCs. Deeply sampled blood TCRbeta repertoires from subjects exposed to, actively infected with, or recovered from COVID-19 were included in the dataset. The repertoires were released in a freely available public database meant as a resource for research on the immune response to SARS-CoV-2. The samples were drawn from the first 160 participants of the ongoing ImmuneRACE study and from 950 to 1,500 subjects provided by 6 global collaborators. The sample metadata nearly always contained a de-identified subject ID, COVID-19 status, age in years and sex. Where available, HLA class I and class II types were obtained from metadata supplied by the sample provider rather than from assay-based typing. The paper's findings and limits, for the study overall: The amount of clinical and demographic metadata varied by source and participant and was provided uncurated.

Comments on this clone: Its antigen has not been determined. No quality values exist for individual bases; no much larger clone is one base distant.

From cysteine to phenylalanine, the CDR3 is 14 amino acids long. This entry keeps only the CDR3 DNA: 42 bases, framed from base 1. As encoded in the germline V gene, CDR1 is SGHTA while CDR2 is FQGNSA. The V end gives up 5 bases and the J end 5 bases, leaving 6 bases in the junction not matched to a gene. The immunoSEQ Assay, a bias-controlled multiplex PCR, was used to amplify TCRbeta CDR3 regions from genomic DNA. Per the source publication's procedure: The number of nucleated cells in each sample was estimated from the amplification of reference gene primers within the assay. Sequence reads were collapsed and filtered to measure the absolute abundance of every unique TCRbeta CDR3 rearrangement. For each sample, productive Simpson clonality was calculated by taking the square root of Simpson's diversity index across productive rearrangements. TCRdb provides this immuneACCESS table in a form limited to in-frame rearrangements. Some clones are lacking; in checked studies, under half of them reflect an unresolved V gene, and why the rest are absent is not known. V and J calls plus clone size are reproduced from that table; the DNA served to infer D and trimming. This sample is represented by a few hundred thousand clones; around 82% of them were singletons. The top ten constitute about 3.4% of the sample.

The collaborating institutions used their own protocols to collect whole blood in K2EDTA tubes. For TCRbeta analysis, collaborators shipped samples in one of three forms: frozen whole blood, isolated PBMCs, or DNA extracted from either of those sample types. Sequences were obtained from peripheral blood. Here the chain combines TRBV7-2 and TRBJ2-7; 10 junctional bases match TRBD1. The clonotype comes from a woman between 18 and 29 years old with acute or convalescent COVID-19. CDR3 loop: CASSRDRGLHEQYF. The bases are TGTGCCAGCAGCCGCGACAGGGGGCTACACGAGCAGTACTTC.